This T cell receptor (beta chain) was obtained from a study of control samples from healthy donors and cancer patients. The data were produced by immunoSEQ multiplex PCR, yet TCRdb's version contains in-frame clones alone and is incomplete. The profile shows 100,000 to 150,000 clones, about 86% of them singletons. This clone was detected a few times. V was shortened by 4 bases and J by 0 bases, with 10 bases between the two germline ends. This CDR3 is 15 amino acids long. Germline loops: CDR1 LNHDA, CDR2 SQIVND (reference sequence). The sequencing input was blood. This clonotype originated in a man aged 25 to 45 in good health. The chain carries TRBV19 and TRBJ2-1; perhaps TRBD2 as D (5 bases). The CDR3 DNA follows: TGTGCCAGTAGTAGAGGAGGAAGCTCCTACAATGAGCAGTTCTTC. It yields the protein CASSRGGSSYNEQFF. The variable domain in full, with the rest retrieved from reference TRBV19 and TRBJ2-1, is DGGITQSPKYLFRKEGQNVTLSCEQNLNHDAMYWYRQDPGQGLRLIYYSQIVNDFQKGDIAEGYSVSREKKESFPLTVTSAQKNPTAFYLCASSRGGSSYNEQFFGPGTRLTVL.